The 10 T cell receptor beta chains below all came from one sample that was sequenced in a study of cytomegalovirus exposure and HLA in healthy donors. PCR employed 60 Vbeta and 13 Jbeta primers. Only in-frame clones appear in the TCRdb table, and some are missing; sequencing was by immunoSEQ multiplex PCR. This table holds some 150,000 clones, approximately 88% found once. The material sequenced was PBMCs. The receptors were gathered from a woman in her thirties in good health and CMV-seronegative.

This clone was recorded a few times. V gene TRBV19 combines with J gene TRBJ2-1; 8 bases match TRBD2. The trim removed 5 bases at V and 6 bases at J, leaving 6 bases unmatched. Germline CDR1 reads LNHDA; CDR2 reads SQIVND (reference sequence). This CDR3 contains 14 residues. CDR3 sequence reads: CASSPPSGGNEQFF. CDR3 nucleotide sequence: TGTGCCAGTAGTCCACCAAGCGGGGGCAATGAGCAGTTCTTC.

The CDR3: CASSSSTDTQYF. The DNA for the CDR3 is TGTGCCAGCAGCTCGAGCACAGATACGCAGTATTTT. The chain joins TRBV9 to TRBJ2-3; no definite D call. In germline, CDR1 is SGDLS, CDR2 YYNGEE. V lost 4 bases and J 0 bases, leaving 3 bases between the germline ends. The CDR3 has 12 amino acids.

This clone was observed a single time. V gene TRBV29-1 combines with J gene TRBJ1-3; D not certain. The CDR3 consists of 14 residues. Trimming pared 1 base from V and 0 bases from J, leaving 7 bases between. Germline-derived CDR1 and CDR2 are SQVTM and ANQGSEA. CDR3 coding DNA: TGCAGCGTTGAAGCTGGGAGCTCTGGAAACACCATATATTTT. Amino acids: CSVEAGSSGNTIYF.

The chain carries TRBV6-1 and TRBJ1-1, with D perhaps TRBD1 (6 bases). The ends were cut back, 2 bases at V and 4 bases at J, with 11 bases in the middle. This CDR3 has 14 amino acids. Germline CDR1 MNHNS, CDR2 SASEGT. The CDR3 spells CASSETGSGTEAFF. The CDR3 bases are TGTGCCAGCAGTGAAACAGGGTCTGGCACTGAAGCTTTCTTT.

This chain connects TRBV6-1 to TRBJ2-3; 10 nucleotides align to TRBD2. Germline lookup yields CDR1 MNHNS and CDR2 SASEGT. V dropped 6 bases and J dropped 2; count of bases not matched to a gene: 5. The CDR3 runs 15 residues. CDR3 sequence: CASRRTSGLTDTQYF. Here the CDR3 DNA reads TGTGCCAGCAGGAGGACTAGCGGACTCACAGATACGCAGTATTTT.

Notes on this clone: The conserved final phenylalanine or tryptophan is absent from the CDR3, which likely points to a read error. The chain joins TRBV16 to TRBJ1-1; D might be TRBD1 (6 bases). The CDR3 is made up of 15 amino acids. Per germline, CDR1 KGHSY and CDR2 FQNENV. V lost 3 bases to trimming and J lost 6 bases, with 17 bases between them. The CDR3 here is CASSHRDGGGAEAFL. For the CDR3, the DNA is TGTGCCAGCAGCCATCGGGATGGGGGGGGCGCTGAAGCTTTCCTT.

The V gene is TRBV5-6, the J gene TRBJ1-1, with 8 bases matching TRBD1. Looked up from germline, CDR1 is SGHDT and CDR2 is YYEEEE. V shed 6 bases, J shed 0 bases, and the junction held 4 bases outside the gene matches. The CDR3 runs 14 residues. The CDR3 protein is CASTLTGVNTEAFF. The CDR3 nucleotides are TGTGCCAGCACCCTGACAGGGGTGAACACTGAAGCTTTCTTT.

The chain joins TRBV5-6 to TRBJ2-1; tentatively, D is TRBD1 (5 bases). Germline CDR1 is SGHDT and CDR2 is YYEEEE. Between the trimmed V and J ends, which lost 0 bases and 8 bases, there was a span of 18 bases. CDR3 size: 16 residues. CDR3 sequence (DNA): TGTGCCAGCAGCTTGGATTATGGTGGGCAGGGCGATGAGCAGTTCTTC. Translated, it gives CASSLDYGGQGDEQFF.

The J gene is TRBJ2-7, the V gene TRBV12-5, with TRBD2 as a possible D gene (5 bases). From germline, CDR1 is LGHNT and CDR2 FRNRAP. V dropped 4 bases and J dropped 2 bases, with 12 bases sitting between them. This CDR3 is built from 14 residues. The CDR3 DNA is TGTGCTAGTGGTTCCTTTGAGGGAGCCTACGAGCAGTACTTC. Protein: CASGSFEGAYEQYF.

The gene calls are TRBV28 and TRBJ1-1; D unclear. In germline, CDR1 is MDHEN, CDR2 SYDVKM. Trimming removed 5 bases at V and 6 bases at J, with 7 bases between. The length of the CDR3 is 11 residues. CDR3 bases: TGTGCCAGCAGTATGTACTCTGAAGCTTTCTTT. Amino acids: CASSMYSEAFF.